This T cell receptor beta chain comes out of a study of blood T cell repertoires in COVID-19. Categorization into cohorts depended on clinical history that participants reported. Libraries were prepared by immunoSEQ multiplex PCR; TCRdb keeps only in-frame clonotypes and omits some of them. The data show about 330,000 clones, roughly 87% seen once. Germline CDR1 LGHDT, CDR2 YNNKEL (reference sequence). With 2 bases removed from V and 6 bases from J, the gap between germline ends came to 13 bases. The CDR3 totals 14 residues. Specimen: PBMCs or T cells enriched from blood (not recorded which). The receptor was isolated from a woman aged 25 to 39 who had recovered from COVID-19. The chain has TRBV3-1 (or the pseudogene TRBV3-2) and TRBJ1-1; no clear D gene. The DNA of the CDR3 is TGTGCCAGCAGCCAATCTTCAGTCGGGGCTGAAGCTTTCTTT. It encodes CASSQSSVGAEAFF.